This T cell receptor (beta chain) was obtained from a study of blood T cell repertoires in COVID-19. Turning to the study itself: Donors in the United States, Italy and Spain gave samples during acute or convalescent COVID-19. The analysed material was cDNA or gDNA that came from T cells, B-cell-depleted T cells, or PBMCs.

This clone was counted a few times. Study processing details: The authors estimated nucleated cell counts from reference gene primer amplification. Some clones are missing from TCRdb's copy, which holds only in-frame ones; the method was immunoSEQ multiplex PCR. V and J calls and clone size are copied from that table; D and trimming were computed from the DNA. The sample consists of over 200,000 clones, under 85% of them appearing once. The CDR3 runs to 13 residues. The V end lost 3 bases, the J end lost 3 bases, and 9 bases lay between the germline ends. Germline V gives CDR1 MNHEY, CDR2 SVGEGT. Seattle participants joined during active infection and were tracked over time.

Source material: peripheral blood. The J gene is TRBJ2-7, the V gene TRBV6-2 or TRBV6-3; weak D call: TRBD1 (5 bases). The TCR originated in a woman in her 30s with COVID-19, enrolled during active disease. The chain's CDR3 is CASSYKGNYEQYF. CDR3 DNA sequence: TGTGCCAGCAGTTATAAGGGGAACTACGAGCAGTACTTC.